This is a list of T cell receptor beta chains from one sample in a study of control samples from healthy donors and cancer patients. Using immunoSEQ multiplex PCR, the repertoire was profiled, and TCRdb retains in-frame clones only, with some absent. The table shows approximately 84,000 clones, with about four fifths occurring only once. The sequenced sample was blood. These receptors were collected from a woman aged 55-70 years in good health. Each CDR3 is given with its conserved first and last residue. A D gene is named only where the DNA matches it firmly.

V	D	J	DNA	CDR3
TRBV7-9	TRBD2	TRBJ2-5	TGTGCCAGCAGCTTCGGGACTAGCGGGAACCAAGAGACCCAGTACTTC	CASSFGTSGNQETQYF
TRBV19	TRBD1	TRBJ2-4	TGTGCCAGTAGTAACGACAGGGGTATGGGAGCCAAAAACATTCAGTACTTC	CASSNDRGMGAKNIQYF
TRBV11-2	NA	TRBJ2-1	TGTGCCAGCAGCTCGAATCCGGGACGCCCGTCGGATGAGCAGTTCTTC	CASSSNPGRPSDEQFF
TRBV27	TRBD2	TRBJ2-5	TGTGCCAGCAGGTCGGGGGGGAGGGAGACCCAGTACTTC	CASRSGGRETQYF
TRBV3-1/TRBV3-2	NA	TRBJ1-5	TGTGCCAGCAGCCAAGGGAAGGCGCCCCAGCATTTT	CASSQGKAPQHF
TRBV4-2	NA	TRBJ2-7	TGTGCCAGCAGCCAAGAGTTGGCAGCCTACGAGCAGTACTTC	CASSQELAAYEQYF
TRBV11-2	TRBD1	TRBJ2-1	TGTGCCAGCAGCGCCGGGACAGAGCCTTCAACTTACCCATCGCAGTTCTTC	CASSAGTEPSTYPSQFF
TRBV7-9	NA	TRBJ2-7	TGTGCCAGCAGCCTCTCCTACGAGCAGTACTTC	CASSLSYEQYF
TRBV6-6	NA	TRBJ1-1	TGTGCCAGCAGTATAGACAGGCTTGGGAACACTGAAGCTTTCTTT	CASSIDRLGNTEAFF
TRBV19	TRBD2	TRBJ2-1	TGTGCCAGTAGCAAGGGACTAGCGGGATTGAATGAGCAGTTCTTC	CASSKGLAGLNEQFF
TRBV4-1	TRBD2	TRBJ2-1	TGCGCCAGCAGCCGGGGGAGCGGGGGGGACAATGAGCAGTTCTTC	CASSRGSGGDNEQFF
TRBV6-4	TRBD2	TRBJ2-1	TGTGCCAGCAGTGGGACTAGCGGGGGCAATGAGCAGTTCTTC	CASSGTSGGNEQFF
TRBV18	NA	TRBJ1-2	TGTGCCAGCTCACCAGGCGGCGGCGACCAGGGTATCTTC	CASSPGGGDQGIF